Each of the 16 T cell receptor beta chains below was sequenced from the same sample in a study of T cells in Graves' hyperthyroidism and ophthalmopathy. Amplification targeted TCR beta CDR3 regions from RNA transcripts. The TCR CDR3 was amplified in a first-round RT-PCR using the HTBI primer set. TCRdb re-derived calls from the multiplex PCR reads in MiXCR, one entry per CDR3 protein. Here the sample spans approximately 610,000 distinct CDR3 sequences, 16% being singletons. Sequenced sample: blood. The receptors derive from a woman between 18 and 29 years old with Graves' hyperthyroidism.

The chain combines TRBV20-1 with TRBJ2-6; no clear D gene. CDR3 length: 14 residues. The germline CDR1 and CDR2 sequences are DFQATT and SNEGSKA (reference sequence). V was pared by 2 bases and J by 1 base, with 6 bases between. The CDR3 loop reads CSARMESGANVLTF. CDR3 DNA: TGCAGTGCTAGAATGGAATCTGGGGCCAACGTCCTGACTTTC.

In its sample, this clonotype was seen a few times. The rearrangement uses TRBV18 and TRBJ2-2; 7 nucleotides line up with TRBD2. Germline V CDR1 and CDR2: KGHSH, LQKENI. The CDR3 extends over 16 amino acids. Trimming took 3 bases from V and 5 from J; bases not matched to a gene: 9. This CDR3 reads CASSPRAGAGTGELFF. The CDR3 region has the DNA TGTGCCAGCTCACCCCGCGCGGGAGCGGGAACCGGGGAGCTGTTTTTT.

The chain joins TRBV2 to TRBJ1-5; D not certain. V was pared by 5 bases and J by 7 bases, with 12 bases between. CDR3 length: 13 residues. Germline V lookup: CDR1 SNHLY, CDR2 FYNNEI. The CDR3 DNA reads TGTGCCAGCAGTTTACAGCTAGTCCAGCCCCAGCATTTT. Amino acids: CASSLQLVQPQHF. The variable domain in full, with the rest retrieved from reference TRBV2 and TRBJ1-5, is EPEVTQTPSHQVTQMGQEVILRCVPISNHLYFYWYRQILGQKVEFLVSFYNNEISEKSEIFDDQFSVERPDGSNFTLKIRSTKLEDSAMYFCASSLQLVQPQHFGDGTRLSIL.

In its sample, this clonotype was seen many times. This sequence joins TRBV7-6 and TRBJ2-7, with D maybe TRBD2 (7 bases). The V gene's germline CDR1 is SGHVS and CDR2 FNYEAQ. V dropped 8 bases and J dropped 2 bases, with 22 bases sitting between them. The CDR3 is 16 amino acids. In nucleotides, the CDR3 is TGTGCCAGCGGGAGGGACCCAGGGGATGCTACCTACGAGCAGTACTTC. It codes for CASGRDPGDATYEQYF.

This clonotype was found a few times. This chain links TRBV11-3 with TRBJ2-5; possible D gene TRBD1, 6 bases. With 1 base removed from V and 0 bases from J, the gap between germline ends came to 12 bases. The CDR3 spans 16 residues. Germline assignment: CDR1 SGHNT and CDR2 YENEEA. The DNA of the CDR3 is TGTGCCAGCAGCTTAGCCGGGACAACGTACCAAGAGACCCAGTACTTC. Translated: CASSLAGTTYQETQYF.

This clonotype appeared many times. The CDR3 nucleotides are TGTGCCAGCAGCCAAGGGCAATCAGGGAATGAAGCTTTCTTT. Protein product: CASSQGQSGNEAFF. The V call is TRBV3-1, the J call TRBJ1-1; TRBD1 is a possible D gene (5 bases). Trimming cost V 1 base and J 7 bases, with 13 bases left between them. Germline V lookup: CDR1 LGHDT, CDR2 YNNKEL (reference sequence). The CDR3 contains 14 residues.

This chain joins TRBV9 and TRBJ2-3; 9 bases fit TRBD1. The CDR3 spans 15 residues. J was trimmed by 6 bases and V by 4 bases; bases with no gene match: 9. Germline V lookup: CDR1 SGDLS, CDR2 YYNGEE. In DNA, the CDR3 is TGTGCCAGCAGCTACCGGGACAGGGTCGGGGATACGCAGTATTTT. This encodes CASSYRDRVGDTQYF.

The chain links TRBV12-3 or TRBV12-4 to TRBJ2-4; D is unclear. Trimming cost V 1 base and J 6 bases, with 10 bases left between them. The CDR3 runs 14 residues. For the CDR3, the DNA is TGTGCCAGCAGTTTAGAGACGGACCTAAACATTCAGTACTTC. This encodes CASSLETDLNIQYF.

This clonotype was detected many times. CDR3 amino acids: CATSDPTSGRGNEQFF. The CDR3 DNA reads as TGTGCCACCAGTGACCCTACTAGCGGGAGGGGAAATGAGCAGTTCTTC. The chain uses TRBV24-1 and TRBJ2-1, with 13 bases identical to TRBD2. V was pared by 4 bases and J by 7 bases, with 6 bases of the junction left unmatched. The CDR3 totals 16 residues. Germline CDR1 and CDR2: KGHDR and SFDVKD.

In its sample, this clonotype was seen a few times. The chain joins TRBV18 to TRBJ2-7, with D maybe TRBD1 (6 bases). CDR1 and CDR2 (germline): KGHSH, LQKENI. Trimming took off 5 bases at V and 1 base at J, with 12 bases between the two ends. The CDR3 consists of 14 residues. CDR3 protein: CASSTKTGSYEQYF. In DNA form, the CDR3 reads TGTGCCAGCTCAACCAAAACAGGGTCCTACGAGCAGTACTTC.

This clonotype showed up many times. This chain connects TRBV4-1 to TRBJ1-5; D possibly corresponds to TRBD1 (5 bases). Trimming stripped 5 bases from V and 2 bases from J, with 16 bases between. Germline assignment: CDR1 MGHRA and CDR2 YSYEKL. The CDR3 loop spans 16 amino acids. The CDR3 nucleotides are TGCGCCAGCAGCAACAGACAGCAAACGGGCAATCAGCCCCAGCATTTT. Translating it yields CASSNRQQTGNQPQHF.

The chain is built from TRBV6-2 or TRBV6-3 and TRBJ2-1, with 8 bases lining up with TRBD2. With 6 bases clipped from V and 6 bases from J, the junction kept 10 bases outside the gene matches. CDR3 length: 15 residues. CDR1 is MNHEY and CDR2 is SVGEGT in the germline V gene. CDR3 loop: CASSPGTSIGNEQFF. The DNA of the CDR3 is TGTGCCAGCAGCCCCGGGACTAGTATCGGCAATGAGCAGTTCTTC.

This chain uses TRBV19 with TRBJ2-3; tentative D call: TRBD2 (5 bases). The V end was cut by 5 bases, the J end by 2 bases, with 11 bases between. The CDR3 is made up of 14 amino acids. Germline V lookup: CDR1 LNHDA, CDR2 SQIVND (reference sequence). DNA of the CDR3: TGTGCCAGTAGTGTCGGGATGAACACAGATACGCAGTATTTT. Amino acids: CASSVGMNTDTQYF.

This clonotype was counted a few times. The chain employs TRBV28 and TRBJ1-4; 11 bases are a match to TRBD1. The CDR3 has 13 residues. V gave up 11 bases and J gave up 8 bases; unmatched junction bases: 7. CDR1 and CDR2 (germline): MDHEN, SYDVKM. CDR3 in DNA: TGTGCCTTGACGGACAGGGGGCGAGAAAAACTGTTTTTT. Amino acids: CALTDRGREKLFF. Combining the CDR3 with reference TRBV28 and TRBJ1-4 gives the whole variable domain DVKVTQSSRYLVKRTGEKVFLECVQDMDHENMFWYRQDPGLGLRLIYFSYDVKMKEKGDIPEGYSVSREKKERFSLILESASTNQTSMYLCALTDRGREKLFFGSGTQLSVL.

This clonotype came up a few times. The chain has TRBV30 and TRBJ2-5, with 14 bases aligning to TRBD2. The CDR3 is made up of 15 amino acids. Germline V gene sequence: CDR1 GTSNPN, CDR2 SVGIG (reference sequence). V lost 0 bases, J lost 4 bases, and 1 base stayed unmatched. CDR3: CAWSVGLAGGETQYF. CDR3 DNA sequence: TGTGCCTGGAGTGTAGGACTAGCGGGAGGAGAGACCCAGTACTTC.

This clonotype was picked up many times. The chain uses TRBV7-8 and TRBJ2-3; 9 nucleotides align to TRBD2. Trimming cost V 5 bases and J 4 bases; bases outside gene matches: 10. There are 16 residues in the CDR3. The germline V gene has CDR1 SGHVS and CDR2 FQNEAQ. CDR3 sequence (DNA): TGTGCCAGCAGCAGCGGGGGACTAGCTTCGTCAGATACGCAGTATTTT. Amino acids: CASSSGGLASSDTQYF.